This T cell receptor beta chain was documented in a study of cytomegalovirus exposure and HLA in healthy donors. The PCR was carried out with 60 Vbeta primers and 13 Jbeta primers. Sequenced by immunoSEQ multiplex PCR; TCRdb stores in-frame clones only, minus some. The sample contains roughly 130,000 clones, roughly 78% of which appear only once. On this clone: A read error may produce the germline difference seen at one junction end.

The V gene's germline CDR1 is SEHNR and CDR2 FQNEAQ (reference sequence). The CDR3 loop spans 14 amino acids. Specimen: PBMCs. The chain is built from TRBV7-9 and TRBJ1-1; a weak D match, TRBD1 (5 bases). The sequence came from a man aged 25 to 40 in good health and CMV-seronegative. The CDR3 DNA reads TGTTCCAGCAGCCGGGTGGACAAAAGGGTGGAGGCTTTCTTT. The encoded protein is CSSSRVDKRVEAFF.